Below, 5 T cell receptor beta chains from the same sample are listed, as sequenced in a study of blood T cells in healthy people across ages. A sample-barcoded 5' primer and a J-beta primer mix were used in a second PCR of about 6 to 11 cycles. TCRdb redid the calling of the 5' RACE reads with MiXCR, one entry per CDR3 protein. The repertoire holds about a million distinct CDR3 sequences, with just over 50% as singletons. Sequenced sample: blood. The receptor set was obtained from a woman aged 55-70 years in good health.

The rearrangement links TRBV27 to TRBJ2-7; perhaps TRBD2 as D (5 bases). CDR1 is MNHEY, CDR2 SMNVEV, per germline (reference sequence). This CDR3 is 12 amino acids long. Trimming removed 6 bases at V and 5 bases at J, with 11 bases between. The CDR3 spells CASRDLIHEQYF. The CDR3 bases are TGTGCCAGCAGGGACTTAATCCACGAGCAGTACTTC.

The chain employs TRBV5-1 and TRBJ1-1; D may be TRBD1 (6 bases). There are 16 residues in the CDR3. V dropped 0 bases and J dropped 5 bases, with 17 bases sitting between them. CDR1 and CDR2 from the germline V gene are SGHRS and YFSETQ. The CDR3 protein is CASSLGTVRGNTEAFF. The DNA for the CDR3 is TGCGCCAGCAGCTTGGGGACAGTTAGGGGGAATACTGAAGCTTTCTTT.

The table lists this clonotype with a few counts. This chain links TRBV20-1 with TRBJ2-1; D perhaps matches TRBD2 (5 bases). From germline, CDR1 is DFQATT and CDR2 SNEGSKA (reference sequence). The CDR3 extends over 13 amino acids. V lost 3 bases and J 10 bases, leaving 16 bases between the germline ends. This chain's CDR3 is CSARPGPRGEQFF. The CDR3 DNA sequence: TGCAGTGCTAGGCCGGGTCCTAGAGGGGAGCAGTTCTTC.

This chain uses TRBV29-1 with TRBJ2-5; D uncertain. V was trimmed by 3 bases and J by 2 bases, leaving 19 bases between them. In germline, CDR1 is SQVTM, CDR2 ANQGSEA. This CDR3 has 16 residues. The CDR3 DNA reads TGCAGCGTTGAGGCTGGTACGGCCCGTTTTCAAGAGACCCAGTACTTC. Its protein product is CSVEAGTARFQETQYF.

The chain has TRBV28 and TRBJ2-3; no clear D. CDR1 MDHEN and CDR2 SYDVKM come from the germline V gene. V gave up 2 bases and J gave up 9 bases, with 15 bases separating them. The length of the CDR3 is 14 residues. The CDR3, as DNA: TGTGCCAGCAGTTTAAAACCGGGCCTCAGAACGCAGTATTTT. This codes for CASSLKPGLRTQYF.